The entry that follows covers one T cell receptor beta chain sequence. The target antigen is unknown. Via MiXCR, TCRdb re-called the PCR reads. Among 10,000 to 13,000 clones, around 40% were seen once, and the ten largest hold about 15%. The CDR3 has 12 residues. V shed 2 bases and J 13 bases; nucleotides not matched to a gene: 7. Germline V gives CDR1 MNHEY, CDR2 SVGEGT. These data originate in a study of metastatic and nonmetastatic thyroid tumors. Prior to thyroid surgery, none of the patients had received any treatment. Findings of the study overall: The study reportedly found significantly higher TCR beta diversity in malignant thyroid tumors than benign nodules, in blood and tumor.

The V and J genes are TRBV6-2 or TRBV6-3 and TRBJ2-7, with TRBD1 matching 8 bases. Source material: tumor tissue. The clonotype was recovered from a female donor with papillary thyroid cancer or a benign thyroid nodule (not recorded which). Some clones in this sample may be carry-over from other donors' samples. The CDR3, as DNA: TGTGCCAGCAGTTACGCGGACAGGGTACCTTACTTC. Its protein is CASSYADRVPYF.